The entry below describes one TCR beta chain. Its antigen is still unknown. The data derive from a study of blood T cells in healthy people across ages. General observations from the study: A greater number of naive CD4+ cells and higher diversity distinguished long-lived donors from aged donors. Roughly linear declines in TCR beta diversity per million T cells occurred with age.

The CDR3 contains 11 residues. The V and J ends lost 6 bases and 3 bases respectively, with 6 bases between them. Germline assignment: CDR1 MNHEY and CDR2 SVGEGT. Primers used in a second PCR of about 7 to 11 cycles were a sample-barcoded 5' primer and a J-beta primer mix. Every single cDNA molecule received a tag from a template-switch adaptor with 12 random nucleotides. TCRdb re-called the 5' RACE reads through MiXCR, storing one row per CDR3 protein. This sample yields 540,000 or so distinct CDR3 sequences, of which around 48% are seen a single time; 20% to 25% belongs to the top ten. This chain joins TRBV6-2 or TRBV6-3 and TRBJ2-7; D uncertain. The source is a man aged 80 or over in good health. Sequenced material: blood. The CDR3 DNA follows: TGTGCCAGCAGGCTCGTCTACGAGCAGTACTTC. The encoded protein is CASRLVYEQYF.